These 12 T cell receptor beta chains came from one sample sequenced in a study of cytomegalovirus exposure and HLA in healthy donors. Repertoires were generated with immunoSEQ multiplex PCR, while TCRdb's copy carries only in-frame clones and drops some. The sample carries roughly 170,000 clones, around 82% recorded once. Sequenced material: PBMCs. Receptors were obtained from a woman between 18 and 30 years old in good health and CMV-seropositive.

This sequence joins TRBV6-1 and TRBJ2-7; a possible D gene is TRBD1 (6 bases). Trimming left V 11 bases short and J 0 bases short, with 20 bases between. The CDR3 consists of 15 residues. CDR1 and CDR2 from the germline V gene are MNHNS and SASEGT. For the CDR3, the DNA is TGTGCCGCCCGCTTTCAGGGGCCAAGCTCCTACGAGCAGTACTTC. This translates into CAARFQGPSSYEQYF.

The gene calls are TRBV7-2 and TRBJ2-3; 11 bases line up with TRBD2. The V gene end was trimmed by 0 bases and the J gene end by 0 bases; junction bases not matched to a gene: 8. Germline CDR1 reads SGHTA; CDR2 reads FQGNSA. The length of the CDR3 is 19 residues. CDR3 sequence (DNA): TGTGCCAGCAGCTTAGCGTTCCTCAGACTAGCGGGGAGCACAGATACGCAGTATTTT. Translation: CASSLAFLRLAGSTDTQYF.

The chain couples TRBV10-3 to TRBJ1-2; TRBD1 matches at 9 bases. V lost 6 bases to trimming and J lost 4 bases; unmatched junction nucleotides: 3. This CDR3 is 13 amino acids long. Germline loops: CDR1 ENHRY, CDR2 SYGVKD. DNA for the CDR3: TGTGCCATCAGCCCGGGACAGGGCTATGGCTACACCTTC. Protein sequence: CAISPGQGYGYTF.

A remark on this clone: The sample carries other DNA sequences with the same CDR3. J is TRBJ2-2 and V is TRBV12-5; D is possibly TRBD2 (6 bases). Per germline, CDR1 LGHNT and CDR2 FRNRAP. The CDR3 spans 14 residues. Trimming stripped 4 bases from V and 2 bases from J, with 8 bases between. Here the CDR3 DNA reads TGTGCTAGTGGTTCAGGACTAAACACCGGGGAGCTGTTTTTT. It translates to CASGSGLNTGELFF.

The V gene is TRBV2, the J gene TRBJ1-6; 8 positions agree with TRBD1. Per germline, CDR1 SNHLY and CDR2 FYNNEI. The CDR3 is made up of 15 amino acids. The J segment lost 10 bases and the V segment lost 10 bases, leaving 15 bases of the junction unmatched. The CDR3 region has the DNA TGTGCCATTCGCCCGGGAGACAGGGGTAACTCACCCCTCCACTTT. This gives the protein CAIRPGDRGNSPLHF.

The chain is built from TRBV2 and TRBJ2-2, with D maybe TRBD1 (5 bases). Germline CDR1 reads SNHLY; CDR2 reads FYNNEI. There are 14 residues in the CDR3. With 8 bases removed from V and 1 base from J, the gap between germline ends came to 11 bases. The CDR3 nucleotides are TGTGCCAGCTGTTGGACACAGAACACCGGGGAGCTGTTTTTT. Its translation: CASCWTQNTGELFF. The full variable domain, completed using reference TRBV2 and TRBJ2-2, is EPEVTQTPSHQVTQMGQEVILRCVPISNHLYFYWYRQILGQKVEFLVSFYNNEISEKSEIFDDQFSVERPDGSNFTLKIRSTKLEDSAMYFCASCWTQNTGELFFGEGSRLTVL.

This chain links TRBV7-8 with TRBJ1-4; TRBD1 aligns across 8 bases. CDR3 length: 14 amino acids. CDR1 is SGHVS and CDR2 is FQNEAQ in the germline V gene. V dropped 5 bases and J dropped 8; count of bases not matched to a gene: 7. The CDR3 DNA sequence: TGTGCCAGCAGCAGTGACAGGGGACGGGAAAAACTGTTTTTT. Translating gives CASSSDRGREKLFF.

V and J are TRBV9 and TRBJ2-7; D remains unclear. With 0 bases removed from V and 0 bases from J, the gap between germline ends came to 7 bases. The CDR3 is made up of 14 amino acids. Looked up from germline, CDR1 is SGDLS and CDR2 is YYNGEE. CDR3 nucleotides: TGTGCCAGCAGCGTAGGTGCCAGCTCCTACGAGCAGTACTTC. It yields the protein CASSVGASSYEQYF.

The genes are TRBV6-5 and TRBJ2-2, with D maybe TRBD1 (5 bases). The CDR3 runs 13 residues. The germline CDR1 and CDR2 sequences are MNHEY and SVGAGI. V lost 6 bases and J 4 bases, leaving 9 bases between the germline ends. CDR3 sequence: CASRARGTGELFF. Written as DNA, the CDR3 is TGTGCCAGCAGGGCTAGGGGCACCGGGGAGCTGTTTTTT.

This clone came up once. The rearrangement links TRBV18 to TRBJ1-1; D unclear. Germline lookup yields CDR1 KGHSH and CDR2 LQKENI. This CDR3 comprises 16 residues. With 0 bases removed from V and 6 bases from J, the gap between germline ends came to 17 bases. Here the CDR3 reads CASSPPIGVISPEAFF. The CDR3 coding sequence is TGTGCCAGCTCACCACCAATAGGAGTTATCAGCCCTGAAGCTTTCTTT.

The V gene is TRBV18, the J gene TRBJ1-1; TRBD1 matches at 7 bases. V gave up 3 bases and J gave up 1 base; unmatched junction bases: 5. Per germline, CDR1 KGHSH and CDR2 LQKENI. This CDR3 region has 15 residues. The CDR3, as DNA: TGTGCCAGCTCACCTAGGGACAGTCGGAACACTGAAGCTTTCTTT. This encodes CASSPRDSRNTEAFF.

The chain employs TRBV7-9 and TRBJ2-7; a weak D match, TRBD2 (5 bases). V was cut by 0 bases and J by 6 bases, with 12 bases left in between. Germline lookup yields CDR1 SEHNR and CDR2 FQNEAQ (reference sequence). This CDR3 region has 14 residues. CDR3 sequence reads: CASSLARGYSEQYF. As DNA, the CDR3 is TGTGCCAGCAGCTTAGCCCGGGGTTATAGCGAGCAGTACTTC. The entire variable domain, with the rest obtained from reference TRBV7-9 and TRBJ2-7, is as follows: DTGVSQNPRHKITKRGQNVTFRCDPISEHNRLYWYRQTLGQGPEFLTYFQNEAQLEKSRLLSDRFSAERPKGSFSTLEIQRTEQGDSAMYLCASSLARGYSEQYFGPGTRLTVT.